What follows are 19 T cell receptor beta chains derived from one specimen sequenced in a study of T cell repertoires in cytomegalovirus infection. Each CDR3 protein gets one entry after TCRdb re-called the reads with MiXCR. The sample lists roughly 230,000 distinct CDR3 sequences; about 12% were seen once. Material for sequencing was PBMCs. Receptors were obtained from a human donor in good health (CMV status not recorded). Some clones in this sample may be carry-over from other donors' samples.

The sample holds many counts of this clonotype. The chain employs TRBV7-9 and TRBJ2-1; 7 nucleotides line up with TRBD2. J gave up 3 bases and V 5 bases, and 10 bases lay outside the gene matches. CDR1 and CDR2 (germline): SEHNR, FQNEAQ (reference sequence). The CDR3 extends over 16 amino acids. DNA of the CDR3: TGTGCCAGCAGCCCGTCACTAGCGACAAACTACAATGAGCAGTTCTTC. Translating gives CASSPSLATNYNEQFF.

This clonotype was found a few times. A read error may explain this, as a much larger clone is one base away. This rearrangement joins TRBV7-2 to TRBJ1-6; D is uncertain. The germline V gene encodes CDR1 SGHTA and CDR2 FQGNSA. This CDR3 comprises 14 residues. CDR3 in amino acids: CAGSSTIFNSPLHF. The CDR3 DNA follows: TGTGCCGGCAGCTCGACGATTTTTAATTCACCCCTCCACTTT.

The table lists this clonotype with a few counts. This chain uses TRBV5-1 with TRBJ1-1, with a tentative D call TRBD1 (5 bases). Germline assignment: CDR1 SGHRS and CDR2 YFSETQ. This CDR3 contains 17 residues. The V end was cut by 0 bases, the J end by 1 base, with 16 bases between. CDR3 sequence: CASSLAGGGRQNTEAFF. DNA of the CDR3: TGCGCCAGCAGCTTGGCAGGCGGGGGAAGGCAGAACACTGAAGCTTTCTTT.

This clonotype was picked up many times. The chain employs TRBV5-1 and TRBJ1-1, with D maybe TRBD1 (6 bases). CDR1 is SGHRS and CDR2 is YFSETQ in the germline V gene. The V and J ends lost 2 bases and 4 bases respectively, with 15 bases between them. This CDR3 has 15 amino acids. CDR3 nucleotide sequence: TGCGCCAGCAGCTTTACAGGGAGTGACGGCACTGAAGCTTTCTTT. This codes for CASSFTGSDGTEAFF.

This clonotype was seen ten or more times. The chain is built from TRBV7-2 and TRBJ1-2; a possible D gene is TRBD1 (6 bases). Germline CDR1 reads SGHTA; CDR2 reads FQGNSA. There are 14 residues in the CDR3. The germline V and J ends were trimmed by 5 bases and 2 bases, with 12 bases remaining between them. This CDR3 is CASSRNRDNYGYTF. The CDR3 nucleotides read TGTGCCAGCAGCCGCAACAGGGACAACTATGGCTACACCTTC.

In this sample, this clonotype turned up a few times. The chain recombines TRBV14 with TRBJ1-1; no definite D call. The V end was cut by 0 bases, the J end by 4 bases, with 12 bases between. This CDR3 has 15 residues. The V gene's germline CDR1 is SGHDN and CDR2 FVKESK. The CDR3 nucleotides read TGTGCCAGCAGCCAAGAGGCCGGGAAGGGCACTGAAGCTTTCTTT. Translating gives CASSQEAGKGTEAFF.

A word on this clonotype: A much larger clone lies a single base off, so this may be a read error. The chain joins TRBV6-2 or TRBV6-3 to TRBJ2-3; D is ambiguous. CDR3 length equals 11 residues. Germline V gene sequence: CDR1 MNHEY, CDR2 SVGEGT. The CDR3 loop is CVSRLTDTQYF. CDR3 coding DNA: TGTGTCAGCAGGCTCACAGATACGCAGTATTTT.

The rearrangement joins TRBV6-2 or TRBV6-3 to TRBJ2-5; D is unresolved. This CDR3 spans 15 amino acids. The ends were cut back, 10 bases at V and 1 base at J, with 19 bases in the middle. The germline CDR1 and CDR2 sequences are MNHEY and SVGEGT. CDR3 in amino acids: CATVDFVVTQETQYF. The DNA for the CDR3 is TGTGCCACCGTAGATTTCGTGGTTACCCAAGAGACCCAGTACTTC.

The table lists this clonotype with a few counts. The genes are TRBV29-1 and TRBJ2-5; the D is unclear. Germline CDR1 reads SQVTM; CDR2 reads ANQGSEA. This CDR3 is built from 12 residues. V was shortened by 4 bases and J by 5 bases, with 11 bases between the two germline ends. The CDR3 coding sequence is TGCAGCGTTGGTGAAGGCTGGGAGACCCAGTACTTC. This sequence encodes CSVGEGWETQYF.

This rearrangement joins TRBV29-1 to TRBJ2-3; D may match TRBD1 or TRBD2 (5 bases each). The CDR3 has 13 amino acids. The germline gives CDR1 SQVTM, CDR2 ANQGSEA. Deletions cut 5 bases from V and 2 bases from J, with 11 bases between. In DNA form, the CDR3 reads TGCAGCGTTAGGCCGGGGACCACAGATACGCAGTATTTT. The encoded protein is CSVRPGTTDTQYF.

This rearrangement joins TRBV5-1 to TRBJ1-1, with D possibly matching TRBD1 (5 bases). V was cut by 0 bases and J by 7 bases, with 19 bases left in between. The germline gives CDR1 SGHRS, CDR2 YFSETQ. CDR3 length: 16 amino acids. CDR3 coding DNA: TGCGCCAGCAGCTTGGGCATGAAGGGAAGGGGCTATGAAGCTTTCTTT. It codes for CASSLGMKGRGYEAFF. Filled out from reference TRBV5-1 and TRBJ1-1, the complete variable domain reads KAGVTQTPRYLIKTRGQQVTLSCSPISGHRSVSWYQQTPGQGLQFLFEYFSETQRNKGNFPGRFSGRQFSNSRSEMNVSTLELGDSALYLCASSLGMKGRGYEAFFGQGTRLTVV.

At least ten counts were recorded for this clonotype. This CDR3 reads CASSLDRKGDTQYF. As DNA, the CDR3 is TGTGCCAGCAGCTTAGATCGTAAGGGAGATACGCAGTATTTT. The rearrangement uses TRBV11-2 and TRBJ2-3; D is ambiguous. Deletions cut 0 bases from V and 5 bases from J, with 9 bases between. In germline, CDR1 is SGHAT, CDR2 FQNNGV. This CDR3 region has 14 residues.

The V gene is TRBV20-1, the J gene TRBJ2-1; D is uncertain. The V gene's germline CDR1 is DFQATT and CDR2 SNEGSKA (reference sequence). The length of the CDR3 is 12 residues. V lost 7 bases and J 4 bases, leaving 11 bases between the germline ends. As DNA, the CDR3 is TGCAGTGGGCAAATAAATTACAATGAGCAGTTCTTC. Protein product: CSGQINYNEQFF.

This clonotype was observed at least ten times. The CDR3 region has the DNA TGTGCCAGCACTCAAGGGACAGGGGGAGTCTATGGCTACACCTTC. As protein: CASTQGTGGVYGYTF. The chain carries TRBV5-4 and TRBJ1-2; 11 bases agree with TRBD1. Germline loops: CDR1 SGHNT, CDR2 YYREEE (reference sequence). The CDR3 runs 15 residues. V dropped 6 bases and J dropped 4; count of bases not matched to a gene: 8.

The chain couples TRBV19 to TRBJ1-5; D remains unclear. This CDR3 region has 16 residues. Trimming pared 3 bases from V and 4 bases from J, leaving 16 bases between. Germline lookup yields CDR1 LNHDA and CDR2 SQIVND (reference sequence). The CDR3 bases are TGTGCCAGTAGTATCGGACGGCGCTCCTTGAATCAGCCCCAGCATTTT. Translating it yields CASSIGRRSLNQPQHF. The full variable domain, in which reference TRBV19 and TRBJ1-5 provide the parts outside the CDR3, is DGGITQSPKYLFRKEGQNVTLSCEQNLNHDAMYWYRQDPGQGLRLIYYSQIVNDFQKGDIAEGYSVSREKKESFPLTVTSAQKNPTAFYLCASSIGRRSLNQPQHFGDGTRLSIL.

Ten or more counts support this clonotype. The DNA for the CDR3 is TGTGCCAGCAAGGAACAGGCGGCCTCAGAGACCCAGTACTTC. This encodes CASKEQAASETQYF. This chain uses TRBV6-6 with TRBJ2-5, with D perhaps matching TRBD1 (5 bases). The V gene's germline CDR1 is MNHNY and CDR2 SVGAGI (reference sequence). The CDR3 consists of 14 residues. Between the trimmed V and J ends, which lost 7 bases and 4 bases, there was a span of 16 bases.

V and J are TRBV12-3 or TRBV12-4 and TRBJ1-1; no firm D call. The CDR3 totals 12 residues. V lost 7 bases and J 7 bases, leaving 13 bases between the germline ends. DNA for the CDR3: TGTGCCAGCACCCTGAGCGGGTTTGAAGCTTTCTTT. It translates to CASTLSGFEAFF.

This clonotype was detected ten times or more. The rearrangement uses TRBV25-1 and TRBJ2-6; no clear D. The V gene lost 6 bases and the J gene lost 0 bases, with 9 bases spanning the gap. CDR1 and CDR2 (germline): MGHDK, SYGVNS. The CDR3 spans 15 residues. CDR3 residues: CASRDLYSGANVLTF. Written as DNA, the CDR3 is TGTGCCAGCAGGGACCTCTACTCTGGGGCCAACGTCCTGACTTTC. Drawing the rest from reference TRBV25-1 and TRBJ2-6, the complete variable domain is EADIYQTPRYLVIGTGKKITLECSQTMGHDKMYWYQQDPGMELHLIHYSYGVNSTEKGDLSSESTVSRIRTEHFPLTLESARPSHTSQYLCASRDLYSGANVLTFGAGSRLTVL.

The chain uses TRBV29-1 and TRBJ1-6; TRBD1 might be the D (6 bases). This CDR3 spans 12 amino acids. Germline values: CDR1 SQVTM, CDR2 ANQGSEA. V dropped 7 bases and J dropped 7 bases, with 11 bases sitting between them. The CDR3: CSAGQGNSPLHF. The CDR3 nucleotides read TGCAGCGCCGGTCAGGGGAATTCACCCCTCCACTTT.